Following are 29 T cell receptor beta chains from one sample sequenced in a study of blood T cells in healthy people across ages. Through a sample-barcoded 5' primer and a J-beta primer mix, a second PCR was run for roughly 6 to 11 cycles. Each CDR3 protein gets one entry after TCRdb re-called the 5' RACE reads with MiXCR. Here the sample spans some 1.1 million distinct CDR3 sequences, around two fifths being singletons. The source material was blood. These receptors were obtained from a young man in good health.

V is TRBV11-3 and J is TRBJ2-3, with TRBD2 matching over 12 bases. Germline CDR1 and CDR2: SGHNT and YENEEA. V shed 4 bases, J shed 5 bases, and the junction held 4 bases outside the gene matches. This CDR3 has 15 residues. CDR3 in DNA: TGTGCCAGCAGCTCGACTAGCGGGGGTCGAGATACGCAGTATTTT. It specifies CASSSTSGGRDTQYF.

This clonotype was found a few times. CDR3 DNA sequence: TGTGCCAGCGAAGGGACAGCCGCGACGACTTATGGCTACACCTTC. This translates into CASEGTAATTYGYTF. The chain uses TRBV25-1 and TRBJ1-2; 7 bases match TRBD1. The CDR3 is 15 amino acids. The V gene end was trimmed by 8 bases and the J gene end by 5 bases; junction bases not matched to a gene: 14. From germline, CDR1 is MGHDK and CDR2 SYGVNS.

Worth noting for this clonotype: Mismatch with germline at one junction end may stem from a read error. This rearrangement joins TRBV5-1 to TRBJ1-1; the D gene is possibly TRBD1 (6 bases). Germline CDR1 reads SGHRS; CDR2 reads YFSETQ. The CDR3 spans 13 residues. CDR3 nucleotides: TGCGCCAGCAGCCAAAGACAGGACACTAAAGCTTTCTTT. Amino acids: CASSQRQDTKAFF. Full variable domain (missing parts from reference TRBV5-1 and TRBJ1-1): KAGVTQTPRYLIKTRGQQVTLSCSPISGHRSVSWYQQTPGQGLQFLFEYFSETQRNKGNFPGRFSGRQFSNSRSEMNVSTLELGDSALYLCASSQRQDTKAFFGQGTRLTVV.

This chain connects TRBV3-1 to TRBJ1-1; 8 nucleotides agree with TRBD1. The V and J ends lost 2 bases and 4 bases, in that order; junction bases with no gene match: 12. The CDR3 totals 17 residues. Germline CDR1 is LGHDT and CDR2 is YNNKEL (reference sequence). The chain's CDR3 is CASSQLCQGAEFTEAFF. The CDR3 coding sequence is TGTGCCAGCAGCCAACTGTGCCAGGGGGCTGAATTCACTGAAGCTTTCTTT.

This clonotype was recorded at least ten times. The chain has TRBV20-1 and TRBJ1-4, with D uncertain. Germline V gene lookup returns CDR1 DFQATT and CDR2 SNEGSKA (reference sequence). This CDR3 contains 14 residues. Trimming took 0 bases from V and 10 from J, leaving 15 bases between them. CDR3 sequence: CSARDTGMGRKLFF. DNA for the CDR3: TGCAGTGCTAGAGACACCGGTATGGGCCGAAAACTGTTTTTT.

This rearrangement joins TRBV10-3 to TRBJ2-4; the D gene is possibly TRBD1 (6 bases). Near its end, the DNA agrees better with TRBJ2-7, so the J call may be wrong. The CDR3 contains 12 residues. Per germline, CDR1 ENHRY and CDR2 SYGVKD. The DNA of the CDR3 is TGTGCCATCAGTGCCAACAGGGACGAGCAGTACTTC. This sequence encodes CAISANRDEQYF.

This clonotype was seen more than once but under ten times. The chain joins TRBV20-1 to TRBJ1-5; 11 bases are a match to TRBD1. The CDR3 has 14 residues. From germline, CDR1 is DFQATT and CDR2 SNEGSKA (reference sequence). V shed 4 bases, J shed 4 bases, and the junction held 3 bases outside the gene matches. The CDR3 is CSAKGTGGNQPQHF. The CDR3 nucleotides read TGCAGTGCTAAGGGGACAGGGGGAAATCAGCCCCAGCATTTT.

The rearrangement uses TRBV14 and TRBJ2-1, with 9 bases aligning to TRBD1. Looked up from germline, CDR1 is SGHDN and CDR2 is FVKESK. V lost 3 bases, J lost 8 bases, and 11 bases stayed unmatched. The CDR3 covers 16 residues. The CDR3: CASSHSEGDREHEQFF. The CDR3 DNA follows: TGTGCCAGCAGCCACTCGGAGGGGGACAGGGAGCATGAGCAGTTCTTC.

This chain joins TRBV29-1 and TRBJ1-5; 10 bases line up with TRBD1. The germline CDR1 and CDR2 sequences are SQVTM and ANQGSEA. The CDR3 length is 15 residues. V trimming: 6 bases; J trimming: 2 bases; junction bases outside the gene matches: 7. The CDR3 region is CSVAVGTGGNQPQHF. In nucleotides, the CDR3 is TGCAGCGTCGCGGTCGGGACAGGGGGCAATCAGCCCCAGCATTTT.

On this clonotype itself: One end of the junction varies from germline; a read error may be responsible. The V and J genes are TRBV5-1 and TRBJ1-2; D is unclear. The germline gives CDR1 SGHRS, CDR2 YFSETQ. The CDR3 runs 13 residues. CDR3 nucleotide sequence: TGCGTCAGCAGCCTCGGACTGGCCTATGGCTACACCTTC. It encodes CVSSLGLAYGYTF.

The V gene is TRBV15, the J gene TRBJ1-1; no firm D call. Trimming pared 0 bases from V and 0 bases from J, leaving 11 bases between. Germline V lookup: CDR1 LNHNV, CDR2 YYDKDF (reference sequence). This CDR3 has 16 amino acids. The CDR3 DNA is TGTGCCACCAGCAGAGATCTTACAGTCATGAACACTGAAGCTTTCTTT. Translation: CATSRDLTVMNTEAFF.

The chain has TRBV29-1 and TRBJ2-4; D uncertain. Trimming took 8 bases from V and 0 from J, leaving 14 bases between them. The CDR3 is made up of 14 amino acids. Germline values: CDR1 SQVTM, CDR2 ANQGSEA. The CDR3 region is CSIWTSVAKNIQYF. The CDR3 nucleotides are TGCAGCATTTGGACGTCTGTAGCCAAAAACATTCAGTACTTC.

Concerning this clonotype itself: One junction end does not reproduce the germline sequence, and a read error may be involved. The CDR3 reads CASGRATSGSYNERFF. In nucleotides, the CDR3 is TGCGCCAGCGGCCGCGCAACTAGCGGCTCCTACAATGAGCGGTTCTTC. V gene TRBV5-1 combines with J gene TRBJ2-1, with 8 positions matching TRBD2. This CDR3 is built from 16 residues. Per germline, CDR1 SGHRS and CDR2 YFSETQ.

The V and J genes are TRBV6-2 or TRBV6-3 and TRBJ1-5, with D perhaps matching TRBD1 (6 bases). This CDR3 region has 15 residues. The ends were cut back, 6 bases at V and 1 base at J, with 13 bases in the middle. Germline CDR1 and CDR2: MNHEY and SVGEGT. CDR3 sequence: CASRPEGGSNQPQHF. CDR3 nucleotide sequence: TGTGCCAGCAGACCAGAGGGGGGGAGCAATCAGCCCCAGCATTTT.

The CDR3 here is CSARRNSGGNYNEQFF. The DNA of the CDR3 is TGCAGTGCTAGAAGGAATAGCGGGGGGAACTACAATGAGCAGTTCTTC. V is TRBV20-1 and J is TRBJ2-1; 10 bases align to TRBD2. The CDR3 has 16 residues. Unmatched junction bases numbered 7, after V lost 2 bases and J lost 3 bases. Germline CDR1 and CDR2: DFQATT and SNEGSKA (reference sequence).

This clonotype was detected only once. One end of the junction does not line up with germline, which may come from a read error. The chain is built from TRBV12-3 or TRBV12-4 and TRBJ1-5; D uncertain. The CDR3 contains 13 residues. This CDR3 is CVSSFERNQPQHF. The CDR3 DNA sequence: TGTGTCAGCAGTTTCGAGAGGAATCAGCCCCAGCATTTT.

This clonotype was seen more than once but under ten times. V is TRBV9 and J is TRBJ1-2, with no clear D. CDR1 is SGDLS, CDR2 YYNGEE, per germline. V lost 4 bases and J 5 bases, leaving 12 bases between the germline ends. The CDR3 length is 13 residues. The CDR3 DNA is TGTGCCAGCAGCACCAGCCATATGTATGGCTACACCTTC. It specifies CASSTSHMYGYTF.

V and J are TRBV29-1 and TRBJ2-1, with 11 bases matching TRBD1. The CDR3 has 15 amino acids. Unmatched junction bases numbered 7, after V lost 5 bases and J lost 4 bases. Looked up from germline, CDR1 is SQVTM and CDR2 is ANQGSEA. The CDR3 DNA follows: TGCAGCGTTAGGGACAGGGGGTCGTCTTACAATGAGCAGTTCTTC. It codes for CSVRDRGSSYNEQFF.

The chain links TRBV21-1 to TRBJ1-1. TRBV21-1 is marked as a pseudogene. The CDR3 is 17 amino acids. This chain's CDR3 is CASSKADVRALNTEAFF. The CDR3 DNA is TGTGCCAGCAGCAAAGCCGACGTTAGGGCTTTGAACACTGAAGCTTTCTTT.

In regard to this clonotype: Its ends do not fully match the called genes, so a read error is possible. The chain has TRBV25-1 and TRBJ2-5, with D perhaps being TRBD1 or TRBD2 (6 bases each). Germline assignment: CDR1 MGHDK and CDR2 SYGVNS. CDR3 size: 16 residues. The CDR3 region is CASSEEPGALAETQYF. The CDR3 DNA is TGCGCCAGCAGTGAAGAACCGGGGGCGCTGGCAGAGACCCAGTACTTC.

The V and J genes are TRBV4-2 and TRBJ1-1; no clear D. The CDR3 extends over 15 amino acids. V was trimmed by 1 base and J by 0 bases, leaving 9 bases between them. Germline CDR1 and CDR2: LGHNA and YNFKEQ. CDR3 coding DNA: TGTGCCAGCAGCCAAGTGGCGGAGATGAACACTGAAGCTTTCTTT. Its translation is CASSQVAEMNTEAFF.

This clonotype has a handful of counts. This sequence joins TRBV12-3 or TRBV12-4 and TRBJ1-6; a weak D match, TRBD1 (6 bases). The V end lost 8 bases, the J end lost 9 bases, and 11 bases lay between the germline ends. This CDR3 comprises 12 residues. The CDR3 reads CASVRGGSPLHF. Here the CDR3 DNA reads TGTGCCAGCGTCAGGGGCGGTTCACCCCTCCACTTT.

This clonotype has a handful of counts. The genes are TRBV9 and TRBJ2-2, with D possibly TRBD2 on 6 matching bases. This CDR3 has 14 residues. Trimming stripped 0 bases from V and 6 bases from J, with 9 bases between. CDR1 is SGDLS, CDR2 YYNGEE, per germline. The CDR3 reads CASSVDGGPGELFF. The CDR3 DNA reads as TGTGCCAGCAGCGTAGATGGAGGGCCCGGGGAGCTGTTTTTT.

This clonotype occurred many times. This chain links TRBV29-1 with TRBJ2-3; perhaps TRBD2 as D (6 bases). This CDR3 has 12 amino acids. V was cut by 5 bases and J by 5 bases, with 11 bases left in between. Germline V gene sequence: CDR1 SQVTM, CDR2 ANQGSEA. This CDR3 reads CSVRDGGDTQYF. CDR3 in DNA: TGCAGCGTTCGGGACGGGGGAGATACGCAGTATTTT.

The J gene is TRBJ2-7, the V gene TRBV4-1; D call uncertain. V lost 1 base and J lost 5, with 9 bases in between. Looked up from germline, CDR1 is MGHRA and CDR2 is YSYEKL. This CDR3 is 13 amino acids long. Here the CDR3 DNA reads TGCGCCAGCAGCCAAGGACCCTGGAACGAGCAGTACTTC. This translates into CASSQGPWNEQYF.

Ten or more counts support this clonotype. Just one base apart from a much larger clone, this may be a read error. This chain uses TRBV20-1 with TRBJ2-5, with TRBD1 matching over 8 bases. J gave up 11 bases and V 6 bases, and 17 bases lay outside the gene matches. In germline, CDR1 is DFQATT, CDR2 SNEGSKA (reference sequence). The CDR3 runs 14 residues. The CDR3 loop reads CSARQGAGGNEQYF. In nucleotides, the CDR3 is TGCAGTGCGCGGCAGGGGGCAGGAGGGAATGAGCAGTACTTC.

This clonotype is a singleton in its sample. This sequence joins TRBV20-1 and TRBJ1-4; D is uncertain. From germline, CDR1 is DFQATT and CDR2 SNEGSKA (reference sequence). Trimming cost V 6 bases and J 8 bases, with 10 bases left between them. CDR3 size: 11 residues. CDR3 DNA: TGCAGTGCAGAAGGAGGGGAAAAACTGTTTTTT. It translates to CSAEGGEKLFF.

This clonotype was observed a few times. The gene calls are TRBV6-5 and TRBJ1-5; D remains unclear. The CDR3 extends over 14 amino acids. The germline V gene has CDR1 MNHEY and CDR2 SVGAGI. The V end was cut by 6 bases, the J end by 6 bases, with 15 bases between. Here the CDR3 reads CASRRGSGSQPQHF. CDR3 nucleotide sequence: TGTGCCAGCAGACGAGGGTCGGGCAGTCAGCCCCAGCATTTT.

This clonotype was found many times. V is TRBV4-2 and J is TRBJ1-2; D unclear. CDR3 length equals 13 residues. Per germline, CDR1 LGHNA and CDR2 YNFKEQ. Deletions cut 0 bases from V and 5 bases from J, with 7 bases between. CDR3 nucleotide sequence: TGTGCCAGCAGCCAAGATGGAGAGTATGGCTACACCTTC. Amino acids: CASSQDGEYGYTF.